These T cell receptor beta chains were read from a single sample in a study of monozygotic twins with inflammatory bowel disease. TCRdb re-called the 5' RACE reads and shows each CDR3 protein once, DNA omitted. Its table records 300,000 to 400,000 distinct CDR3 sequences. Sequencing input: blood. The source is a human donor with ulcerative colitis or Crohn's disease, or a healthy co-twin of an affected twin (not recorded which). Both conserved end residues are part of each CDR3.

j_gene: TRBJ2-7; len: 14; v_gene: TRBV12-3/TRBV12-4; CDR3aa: CASSSNAVGYEQYF
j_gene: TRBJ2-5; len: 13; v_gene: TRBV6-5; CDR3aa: CASKWGPQETQYF
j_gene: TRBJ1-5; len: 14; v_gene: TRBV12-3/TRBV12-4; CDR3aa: CASSYDRGNQPQHF
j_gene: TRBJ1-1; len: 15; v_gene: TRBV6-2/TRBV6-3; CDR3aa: CASSPAGPSNTEAFF
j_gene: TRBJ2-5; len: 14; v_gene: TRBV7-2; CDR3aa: CASSRNRGWETQYF
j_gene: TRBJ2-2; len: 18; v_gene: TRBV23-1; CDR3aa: CASSHSLRSGGATGELFF
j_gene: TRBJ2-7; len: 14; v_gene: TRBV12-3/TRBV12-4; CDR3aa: CASQRDASSYEQYF
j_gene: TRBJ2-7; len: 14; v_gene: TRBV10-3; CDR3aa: CAIRGALRAYEQYF
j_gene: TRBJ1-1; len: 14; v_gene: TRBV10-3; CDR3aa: CAISASPGLLEAFF
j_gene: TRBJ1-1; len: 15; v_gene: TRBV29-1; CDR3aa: CSVPWTAQENTEAFF
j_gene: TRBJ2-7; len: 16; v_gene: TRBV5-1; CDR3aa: CASKQGHTLSLLEQYF
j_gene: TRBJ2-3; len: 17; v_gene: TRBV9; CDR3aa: CASSLEGDRGHTDTQYF
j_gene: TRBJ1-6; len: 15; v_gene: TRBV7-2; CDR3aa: CASSLGGGRVQPLHF
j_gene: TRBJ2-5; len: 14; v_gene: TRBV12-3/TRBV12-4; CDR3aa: CASSLGVGGETQYF
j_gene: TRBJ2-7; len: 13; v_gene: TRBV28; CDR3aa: CASNFGSIYEQYF
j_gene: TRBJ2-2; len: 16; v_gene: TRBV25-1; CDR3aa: CASSGRDGANTGELFF
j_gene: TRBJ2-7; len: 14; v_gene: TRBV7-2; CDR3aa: CASSLVGKGYEQYF
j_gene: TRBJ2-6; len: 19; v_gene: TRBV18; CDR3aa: CASSPLFGQGASGANVLTF
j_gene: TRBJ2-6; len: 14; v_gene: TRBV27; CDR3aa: CASSSGSGANVLTF
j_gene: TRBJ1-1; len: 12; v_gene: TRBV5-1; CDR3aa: CASSTGVTEAFF
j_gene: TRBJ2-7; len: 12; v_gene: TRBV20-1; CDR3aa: CSATGRAREQYF
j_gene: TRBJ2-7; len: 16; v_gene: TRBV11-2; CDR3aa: CASSLFRGGISYEQYF
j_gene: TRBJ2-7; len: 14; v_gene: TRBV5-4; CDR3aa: CASSVDTVSYEQYF
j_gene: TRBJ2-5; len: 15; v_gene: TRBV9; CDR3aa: CASSYSGGYQETQYF
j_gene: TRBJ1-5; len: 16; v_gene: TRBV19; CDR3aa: CASSPPTGWSDQPQHF
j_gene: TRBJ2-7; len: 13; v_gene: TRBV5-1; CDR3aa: CASGTGGAHEQYF
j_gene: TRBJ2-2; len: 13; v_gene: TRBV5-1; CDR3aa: CASSFSGAGELFF
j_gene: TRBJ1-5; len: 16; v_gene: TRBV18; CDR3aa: CASSPRTRDRNQPQHF
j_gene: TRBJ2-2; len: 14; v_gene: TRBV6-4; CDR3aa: CASSDSANTGELFF
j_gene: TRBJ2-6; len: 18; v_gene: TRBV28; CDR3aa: CASSPPGQGAPGANVLTF
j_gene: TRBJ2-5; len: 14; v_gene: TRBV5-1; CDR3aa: CASSPLSGQETQYF
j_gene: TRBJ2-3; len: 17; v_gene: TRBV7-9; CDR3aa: CASSPKTSGGREDTQYF